The rows below give T cell receptor beta chains drawn from one sample of a study of shared clonotypes between healthy human individuals. Sequencing used immunoSEQ multiplex PCR; TCRdb keeps in-frame clones, though not all of them. The repertoire holds fewer than 1 million clones, roughly 96% seen once, with less than 0.25% in the top ten. Sequencing was carried out using naive CD8+ T cells sorted from blood. Source of these receptors: a man aged 25 to 40 in good health. CDR3s include the opening cysteine and the closing phenylalanine or tryptophan. Each record gives: clone size, J gene, D gene, V gene, CDR3 protein, CDR3 DNA. A D gene is named only where the DNA matches it firmly. Size is stated for part of the rows, as once, few or many counts, or as a class when the clone is expanded.

size: .; J: TRBJ2-1; D: TRBD2; V: TRBV5-6; CDR3: CASSTGLAGPGGDEQFF; DNA: TGTGCCAGCAGCACCGGACTAGCGGGGCCCGGTGGTGATGAGCAGTTCTTC
size: few; J: TRBJ2-2; D: TRBD2; V: TRBV9; CDR3: CASSVGGLAGPGMYTGELFF; DNA: TGTGCCAGCAGCGTAGGAGGACTAGCGGGTCCGGGGATGTACACCGGGGAGCTGTTTTTT
size: .; J: TRBJ2-7; D: .; V: TRBV4-1; CDR3: CASSLTLTGREQYF; DNA: TGCGCCAGCAGCCTCACCCTCACAGGGCGCGAGCAGTACTTC
size: .; J: TRBJ1-3; D: .; V: TRBV4-3; CDR3: CASSQDRGSGNTIYF; DNA: TGCGCCAGCAGCCAAGATCGAGGGTCTGGAAACACCATATATTTT
size: .; J: TRBJ1-5; D: .; V: TRBV27; CDR3: CASSLLGDNQPQHF; DNA: TGTGCCAGCAGTTTATTAGGGGATAATCAGCCCCAGCATTTT
size: .; J: TRBJ2-7; D: TRBD2; V: TRBV6-1; CDR3: CASSQGLALSYEQYF; DNA: TGTGCCAGCTCCCAGGGACTAGCGCTCTCCTACGAGCAGTACTTC
size: .; J: TRBJ2-1; D: .; V: TRBV14; CDR3: CASSQDTRDILYNEQFF; DNA: TGTGCCAGCAGCCAAGATACCCGGGACATCCTTTACAATGAGCAGTTCTTC
size: .; J: TRBJ2-7; D: .; V: TRBV5-6; CDR3: CASSFGGPNYEQYF; DNA: TGTGCCAGCAGCTTTGGCGGACCGAACTACGAGCAGTACTTC
size: .; J: TRBJ1-2; D: .; V: TRBV7-9; CDR3: CASRLGVGYTF; DNA: TGTGCCAGCAGATTAGGGGTCGGCTACACCTTC
size: .; J: TRBJ2-6; D: .; V: TRBV29-1; CDR3: CSVVFFMAAGISGANVLTF; DNA: TGCAGCGTTGTGTTTTTTATGGCAGCCGGAATCTCTGGGGCCAACGTCCTGACTTTC
size: .; J: TRBJ2-7; D: .; V: TRBV27; CDR3: CASSLSGASYEQYF; DNA: TGTGCCAGCAGTTTATCGGGCGCTAGCTACGAGCAGTACTTC
size: .; J: TRBJ2-7; D: TRBD2; V: TRBV28; CDR3: CASSLWSGSITYEQYF; DNA: TGTGCCAGCAGTTTATGGAGCGGGAGTATCACCTACGAGCAGTACTTC
size: .; J: TRBJ2-1; D: .; V: TRBV28; CDR3: CASSSPGDEQFF; DNA: TGTGCCAGCAGTTCACCAGGGGATGAGCAGTTCTTC
size: .; J: TRBJ2-5; D: .; V: TRBV9; CDR3: CASSVSGLGETQYF; DNA: TGTGCCAGCAGCGTGTCGGGACTTGGGGAGACCCAGTACTTC
size: .; J: TRBJ2-7; D: .; V: TRBV7-2; CDR3: CASSPTGRNYEQYF; DNA: TGTGCCAGCAGCCCTACAGGGAGAAACTACGAGCAGTACTTC
size: .; J: TRBJ1-2; D: TRBD1; V: TRBV11-2; CDR3: CASSLWSSGGYRGYTF; DNA: TGTGCCAGCAGCTTATGGTCGTCAGGGGGCTATCGGGGCTACACCTTC
size: .; J: TRBJ2-3; D: .; V: TRBV9; CDR3: CASSVTKTDTQYF; DNA: TGTGCCAGCAGCGTAACCAAGACAGATACGCAGTATTTT
size: .; J: TRBJ2-1; D: TRBD1; V: TRBV29-1; CDR3: CSVRQGDEQFF; DNA: TGCAGCGTGAGACAGGGGGATGAGCAGTTCTTC
size: .; J: TRBJ1-5; D: .; V: TRBV7-8; CDR3: CASSHKDGTYSNQPQHF; DNA: TGTGCCAGCAGCCATAAAGACGGGACTTATAGCAATCAGCCCCAGCATTTT
size: .; J: TRBJ1-4; D: .; V: TRBV14; CDR3: CASSRYGATNEKLFF; DNA: TGTGCCAGCAGCCGGTACGGGGCAACTAATGAAAAACTGTTTTTT
size: .; J: TRBJ2-4; D: .; V: TRBV2; CDR3: CASTVGGNLVVAKNIQYF; DNA: TGTGCCAGCACCGTGGGGGGTAACTTAGTTGTAGCCAAAAACATTCAGTACTTC
size: .; J: TRBJ2-7; D: .; V: TRBV21-1; CDR3: CASEKLIVNGTRGEQYF; DNA: TGTGCCAGCGAAAAGTTGATCGTGAACGGTACCAGGGGCGAGCAGTACTTC
size: .; J: TRBJ1-5; D: .; V: TRBV7-9; CDR3: CASSRTGNQPQHF; DNA: TGTGCCAGCAGCAGGACAGGCAATCAGCCCCAGCATTTT
size: .; J: TRBJ2-3; D: TRBD2; V: TRBV18; CDR3: CASSPGTSGRVSTDTQYF; DNA: TGTGCCAGCTCACCGGGGACTAGCGGGAGAGTTAGCACAGATACGCAGTATTTT
size: .; J: TRBJ2-7; D: .; V: TRBV7-6; CDR3: CASSLRESSYEQYF; DNA: TGTGCCAGCAGCTTGAGGGAGAGCTCCTACGAGCAGTACTTC
size: .; J: TRBJ2-5; D: .; V: TRBV5-1; CDR3: CASSVRLERRETQYF; DNA: TGCGCCAGCAGCGTCCGACTAGAACGGCGGGAGACCCAGTACTTC
size: .; J: TRBJ2-1; D: .; V: TRBV27; CDR3: CASSGQSSYNEQFF; DNA: TGTGCCAGCAGTGGACAGAGCTCCTACAATGAGCAGTTCTTC
size: .; J: TRBJ2-5; D: TRBD1; V: TRBV7-3; CDR3: CASSSGTGRIETQYF; DNA: TGTGCCAGCAGCTCCGGGACAGGGAGGATAGAGACCCAGTACTTC
size: .; J: TRBJ2-7; D: .; V: TRBV6-6; CDR3: CASSYSSPGYEQYF; DNA: TGTGCCAGCAGTTACTCCAGTCCGGGTTACGAGCAGTACTTC
size: .; J: TRBJ2-3; D: TRBD1; V: TRBV9; CDR3: CASRGQGADTQYF; DNA: TGTGCCAGCAGAGGACAGGGGGCAGATACGCAGTATTTT
size: .; J: TRBJ2-1; D: .; V: TRBV27; CDR3: CASSLSGRSQFF; DNA: TGTGCCAGCAGTTTATCGGGCAGATCACAGTTCTTC
size: .; J: TRBJ1-2; D: TRBD1; V: TRBV27; CDR3: CASSSTGGGGYTF; DNA: TGTGCCAGCAGTTCTACAGGGGGCGGTGGCTACACCTTC
size: .; J: TRBJ2-7; D: TRBD1; V: TRBV5-1; CDR3: CASSLSQGVAYEQYF; DNA: TGCGCCAGCAGCTTGTCACAGGGGGTAGCTTACGAGCAGTACTTC
size: .; J: TRBJ1-4; D: TRBD1; V: TRBV2; CDR3: CASSTTSGTGVSSSEKLFF; DNA: TGTGCCAGCAGCACTACCTCCGGGACAGGGGTCTCGTCGAGTGAAAAACTGTTTTTT
size: .; J: TRBJ2-1; D: TRBD2; V: TRBV5-4; CDR3: CASSLDGLAVRGGYNEQFF; DNA: TGTGCCAGCAGCTTAGACGGACTAGCGGTCCGAGGGGGTTACAATGAGCAGTTCTTC
size: .; J: TRBJ2-7; D: .; V: TRBV7-3; CDR3: CASSFATGTAYEQYF; DNA: TGTGCCAGCAGCTTCGCCACAGGGACCGCCTACGAGCAGTACTTC
size: once; J: TRBJ2-1; D: TRBD2; V: TRBV7-6; CDR3: CASSPGLADYNEQFF; DNA: TGTGCCAGCAGCCCCGGACTAGCGGACTACAATGAGCAGTTCTTC
size: .; J: TRBJ2-1; D: .; V: TRBV5-5; CDR3: CASSFMTPLGHEQFF; DNA: TGTGCCAGCAGCTTTATGACCCCTCTTGGGCATGAGCAGTTCTTC
size: once; J: TRBJ2-7; D: .; V: TRBV5-5; CDR3: CASSPVISSYEQYF; DNA: TGTGCCAGCAGCCCCGTGATCAGTTCCTACGAGCAGTACTTC
size: .; J: TRBJ1-2; D: TRBD1; V: TRBV5-4; CDR3: CASSSDREANYGYTF; DNA: TGTGCCAGCAGTTCCGACAGGGAAGCTAACTATGGCTACACCTTC
size: .; J: TRBJ2-7; D: .; V: TRBV29-1; CDR3: CSVEGLSPTGHPYEQYF; DNA: TGCAGCGTTGAAGGACTCTCACCAACGGGACATCCTTACGAGCAGTACTTC
size: .; J: TRBJ2-4; D: .; V: TRBV27; CDR3: CASSPDLGAKNIQYF; DNA: TGTGCCAGCAGCCCAGACCTGGGAGCCAAAAACATTCAGTACTTC
size: .; J: TRBJ2-1; D: TRBD1; V: TRBV11-3; CDR3: CASNSGTAHNEQFF; DNA: TGTGCCAGCAACTCAGGGACAGCCCACAATGAGCAGTTCTTC
size: .; J: TRBJ1-5; D: .; V: TRBV11-2; CDR3: CASSLFPKGNQPQHF; DNA: TGTGCCAGCAGCTTATTCCCCAAAGGCAATCAGCCCCAGCATTTT
size: .; J: TRBJ1-1; D: .; V: TRBV7-2; CDR3: CASSSKTEANTEAFF; DNA: TGTGCCAGCAGCTCAAAAACAGAAGCAAACACTGAAGCTTTCTTT
size: .; J: TRBJ1-1; D: .; V: TRBV29-1; CDR3: CSVGGSSRRDEAFF; DNA: TGCAGCGTTGGAGGGAGCTCCAGGAGGGATGAAGCTTTCTTT
size: .; J: TRBJ2-4; D: .; V: TRBV7-9; CDR3: CASSSSGARGALAKNIQYF; DNA: TGTGCCAGCAGCTCCTCGGGGGCTCGGGGGGCCCTAGCCAAAAACATTCAGTACTTC
size: .; J: TRBJ1-2; D: TRBD1; V: TRBV27; CDR3: CASSLSSPGTGVPGGYTF; DNA: TGTGCCAGCAGTTTATCCTCCCCAGGGACAGGGGTGCCGGGAGGCTACACCTTC
size: once; J: TRBJ2-1; D: .; V: TRBV5-6; CDR3: CASSYPGGEQFF; DNA: TGTGCCAGCAGCTACCCCGGGGGTGAGCAGTTCTTC
size: .; J: TRBJ1-5; D: .; V: TRBV2; CDR3: CASSEGDGINQPQHF; DNA: TGTGCCAGCAGTGAAGGAGACGGAATCAATCAGCCCCAGCATTTT
size: .; J: TRBJ2-7; D: .; V: TRBV15; CDR3: CATSRDRSGYEQYF; DNA: TGTGCCACCAGCAGAGATAGGTCGGGCTACGAGCAGTACTTC
size: .; J: TRBJ2-1; D: TRBD2; V: TRBV7-2; CDR3: CASSGLAGLNEQFF; DNA: TGTGCCAGCAGTGGGCTAGCGGGGTTAAATGAGCAGTTCTTC
size: .; J: TRBJ2-3; D: TRBD2; V: TRBV2; CDR3: CASWREGPKDTQYF; DNA: TGTGCCAGCTGGAGGGAGGGCCCTAAAGATACGCAGTATTTT
size: .; J: TRBJ2-7; D: TRBD1; V: TRBV5-5; CDR3: CASSLVLDRGPHTYEQYF; DNA: TGTGCCAGCAGCTTGGTCCTGGACAGGGGGCCCCACACCTACGAGCAGTACTTC
size: .; J: TRBJ1-2; D: .; V: TRBV7-9; CDR3: CASSLTSGTYGYTF; DNA: TGTGCCAGCAGCTTAACTTCCGGGACATACGGCTACACCTTC
size: .; J: TRBJ2-1; D: .; V: TRBV7-9; CDR3: CASSKTGDFYNEQFF; DNA: TGTGCCAGCAGCAAGACTGGGGATTTCTACAATGAGCAGTTCTTC
size: .; J: TRBJ2-2; D: .; V: TRBV2; CDR3: CASRGGFGELFF; DNA: TGTGCCAGCAGAGGAGGGTTCGGGGAGCTGTTTTTT
size: once; J: TRBJ1-2; D: TRBD1; V: TRBV2; CDR3: CALQGGRGYTF; DNA: TGTGCCCTTCAGGGGGGCCGGGGCTACACCTTC
size: .; J: TRBJ1-2; D: .; V: TRBV4-2; CDR3: CASSQEVEGYGYTF; DNA: TGTGCCAGCAGCCAAGAAGTTGAGGGGTATGGCTACACCTTC
size: .; J: TRBJ2-7; D: TRBD2; V: TRBV9; CDR3: CASSPRREGIYEQYF; DNA: TGTGCCAGCAGCCCCCGGCGGGAGGGAATTTACGAGCAGTACTTC